The T cell receptor (beta chain) described here comes from a study of CD8 T cells in Susac syndrome. Study-level findings and limits: The study's TCR sequencing and HLA analysis drew on a certain number of individuals. That number was acknowledged as relatively small.

V lost 7 bases to trimming and J lost 3 bases; unmatched junction nucleotides: 6. In germline, CDR1 is MNHEY, CDR2 SVGAGI. CDR3 size: 14 residues. With random hexamers, 0.5 to 1 ug RNA was reverse transcribed. Across 54 Vbeta and 13 Jbeta, TCR beta CDR3 was amplified with immunoSEQ multiplex PCR. Via MiXCR, TCRdb re-called the immunoSEQ multiplex PCR reads, giving one row per CDR3 protein. The table shows about 120,000 distinct CDR3 sequences, with 85% to 95% occurring only once. Blood CD8+ and CD4+ T cells underwent high-throughput TCR beta sequencing. Negative isolation was used for CD8+ and CD4+ T cells, and FACS enrichment was applied to TEMRA cells. A note on this clonotype: The antigen is not known.

This sequence originates from a human donor in good health. Sequencing was performed on CD8+ T cells from PBMCs. This chain joins TRBV6-5 and TRBJ1-5; TRBD1 matches 7 bases. The CDR3 DNA reads as TGTGCCAGCACTCCGGACAGGACCAATCAGCCCCAGCATTTT. Translating gives CASTPDRTNQPQHF.